The 29 T cell receptor beta chains below were found in one sample sequenced in a study of T cell responses to AZD1222 COVID-19 vaccine. Only in-frame clones appear in the TCRdb table, and some are missing; sequencing was by immunoSEQ multiplex PCR. The table shows 160,000 or so clones, with around 94% occurring only once. Specimen: peripheral blood, collected on day 0 of AZD1222 vaccination. The source of these receptors is an adult in good health.

This chain uses TRBV2 with TRBJ1-5; unclear D gene. The V and J ends lost 5 bases and 7 bases respectively, with 12 bases between them. In germline, CDR1 is SNHLY, CDR2 FYNNEI. This CDR3 contains 13 residues. CDR3 region: CASSPGLGQPQHF. The CDR3 bases are TGTGCCAGCAGTCCCGGGTTGGGGCAGCCCCAGCATTTT.

The chain carries TRBV28 and TRBJ2-2; D remains unclear. This CDR3 is 13 amino acids long. Between the trimmed V and J ends, which lost 3 bases and 5 bases, there was a span of 7 bases. Germline V gives CDR1 MDHEN, CDR2 SYDVKM. The CDR3 here is CASSFSNTGELFF. In DNA, the CDR3 is TGTGCCAGCAGTTTCTCTAATACCGGGGAGCTGTTTTTT.

Points on this clone: Other DNA variants within this sample encode the same CDR3. This chain links TRBV2 with TRBJ1-3; D gene uncertain. Looked up from germline, CDR1 is SNHLY and CDR2 is FYNNEI. V was shortened by 0 bases and J by 2 bases, with 5 bases between the two germline ends. There are 14 residues in the CDR3. The DNA for the CDR3 is TGTGCCAGCAGTGAAGCGTCGGCTGGAAACACCATATATTTT. The encoded protein is CASSEASAGNTIYF. The whole variable domain, remainder taken from reference TRBV2 and TRBJ1-3, is EPEVTQTPSHQVTQMGQEVILRCVPISNHLYFYWYRQILGQKVEFLVSFYNNEISEKSEIFDDQFSVERPDGSNFTLKIRSTKLEDSAMYFCASSEASAGNTIYFGEGSWLTVV.

V gene TRBV28 combines with J gene TRBJ2-7; the D gene is possibly TRBD2 (5 bases). In germline, CDR1 is MDHEN, CDR2 SYDVKM. V was shortened by 2 bases and J by 0 bases, with 11 bases between the two germline ends. CDR3 length equals 15 residues. In DNA form, the CDR3 reads TGTGCCAGCAGTTTAAGCGGAGTTAGCTCCTACGAGCAGTACTTC. Translated, it gives CASSLSGVSSYEQYF.

V gene TRBV19 combines with J gene TRBJ1-6; TRBD1 matches at 7 bases. Germline CDR1 reads LNHDA; CDR2 reads SQIVND (reference sequence). With 4 bases clipped from V and 8 bases from J, the junction kept 8 bases outside the gene matches. The CDR3 is made up of 15 amino acids. The CDR3 DNA reads as TGTGCCAGTAGTAGTGCGGGACAGATTGATTCACCCCTCCACTTT. It translates to CASSSAGQIDSPLHF.

The chain joins TRBV24-1 to TRBJ1-5; D gene uncertain. Per the germline V gene, CDR1 is KGHDR and CDR2 is SFDVKD. The CDR3 runs to 13 residues. Trimming removed 9 bases from V and 6 bases from J, with 14 bases in between. In DNA, the CDR3 is TGTGCCACCCAGAGGGAGGAAAGTCAGCCCCAGCATTTT. This codes for CATQREESQPQHF.

J is TRBJ2-1 and V is TRBV6-2 or TRBV6-3; a weak D match, TRBD2 (7 bases). V lost 2 bases and J lost 4, with 12 bases in between. This CDR3 comprises 15 residues. In germline, CDR1 is MNHEY, CDR2 SVGEGT. CDR3 sequence (DNA): TGTGCCAGCAGTTACGAGGGGGGGGCGTACAATGAGCAGTTCTTC. It encodes CASSYEGGAYNEQFF.

The chain has TRBV10-3 and TRBJ1-3, with a possible D match to TRBD1 (5 bases). The ends were cut back, 6 bases at V and 2 bases at J, with 14 bases in the middle. Germline V lookup: CDR1 ENHRY, CDR2 SYGVKD. This CDR3 spans 15 amino acids. CDR3 bases: TGTGCCATCAGCCCTCCGGGGGGAACTGGAAACACCATATATTTT. It is translated as CAISPPGGTGNTIYF.

The V call is TRBV10-2, the J call TRBJ1-2; 7 positions agree with TRBD1. The CDR3 covers 15 residues. Germline V gene lookup returns CDR1 WSHSY and CDR2 SAAADI. Trimming removed 3 bases from V and 4 bases from J; junction bases left unmatched: 8. DNA of the CDR3: TGCGCCAGCAGTGACCCCATGACAGGGTTCTATGGCTACACCTTC. It yields the protein CASSDPMTGFYGYTF.

CDR3 loop: CASSQFSSGSYEQYF. CDR3 in DNA: TGCGCCAGCAGCCAGTTCTCTAGCGGATCCTACGAGCAGTACTTC. This chain uses TRBV4-1 with TRBJ2-7, with TRBD2 matching over 7 bases. Trimming at V came to 3 bases and at J to 1 base, leaving 6 bases not matched to a gene. The CDR3 is 15 residues long. Looked up from germline, CDR1 is MGHRA and CDR2 is YSYEKL.

As DNA, the CDR3 is TGTGCCAGTAGTTTGCCACAGGGGGCGAGTGGAAACACCATATATTTT. Amino acid sequence: CASSLPQGASGNTIYF. This chain links TRBV19 with TRBJ1-3, with 9 bases aligning to TRBD1. J was trimmed by 3 bases and V by 5 bases; bases with no gene match: 8. CDR3 size: 16 residues. CDR1 is LNHDA and CDR2 is SQIVND in the germline V gene (reference sequence).

The rearrangement uses TRBV5-1 and TRBJ2-6; TRBD1 matches at 9 bases. CDR1 is SGHRS and CDR2 is YFSETQ in the germline V gene. V shed 1 base, J shed 2 bases, and the junction held 7 bases outside the gene matches. This CDR3 has 18 amino acids. This CDR3 is CASSLFEQGAAGANVLTF. In DNA, the CDR3 is TGCGCCAGCAGCTTGTTCGAACAGGGGGCGGCTGGGGCCAACGTCCTGACTTTC. Full variable domain (rest looked up from reference TRBV5-1 and TRBJ2-6): KAGVTQTPRYLIKTRGQQVTLSCSPISGHRSVSWYQQTPGQGLQFLFEYFSETQRNKGNFPGRFSGRQFSNSRSEMNVSTLELGDSALYLCASSLFEQGAAGANVLTFGAGSRLTVL.

The V gene is TRBV29-1, the J gene TRBJ2-7; 12 bases agree with TRBD1. Germline CDR1 reads SQVTM; CDR2 reads ANQGSEA. J was trimmed by 4 bases and V by 4 bases; bases with no gene match: 5. This CDR3 is 14 amino acids long. Here the CDR3 DNA reads TGCAGCGTTGGGGGGACAGGGGGCCGGTACGAGCAGTACTTC. Translated, it gives CSVGGTGGRYEQYF.

The rearrangement uses TRBV24-1 and TRBJ1-2; D unresolved. Trimming left V 4 bases short and J 3 bases short, with 8 bases between. CDR1 KGHDR and CDR2 SFDVKD come from the germline V gene. This CDR3 region has 13 residues. This chain's CDR3 is CATSDETDYGYTF. CDR3 DNA: TGTGCCACCAGTGACGAGACGGACTATGGCTACACCTTC.

CDR3 bases: TGTGCCAGCAGCTTAGGGAATCAGCCCCAGCATTTT. Encoded protein: CASSLGNQPQHF. The chain carries TRBV5-6 and TRBJ1-5; no definite D call. The CDR3 is 12 amino acids. Trimming took 2 bases from V and 4 from J, leaving 4 bases between them. Germline CDR1 reads SGHDT; CDR2 reads YYEEEE.

The chain has TRBV21-1 and TRBJ1-2. TRBV21-1 is noted as a pseudogene. The CDR3 has 15 amino acids. The CDR3 sequence: CASSPVVGGAHGYTF. As DNA, the CDR3 is TGTGCCAGCAGCCCAGTGGTGGGAGGGGCCCATGGCTACACCTTC.

J is TRBJ2-7 and V is TRBV5-1; unclear D gene. This CDR3 contains 13 residues. The germline V gene encodes CDR1 SGHRS and CDR2 YFSETQ. V shed 2 bases and J shed 4 bases, with 10 bases lying between them. CDR3 bases: TGCGCCAGCAGCTTAGGACGGAATTACGAGCAGTACTTC. Translation gives CASSLGRNYEQYF. The variable domain in full, with the rest retrieved from reference TRBV5-1 and TRBJ2-7, is KAGVTQTPRYLIKTRGQQVTLSCSPISGHRSVSWYQQTPGQGLQFLFEYFSETQRNKGNFPGRFSGRQFSNSRSEMNVSTLELGDSALYLCASSLGRNYEQYFGPGTRLTVT.

The chain links TRBV6-1 to TRBJ2-1, with D unclear. This CDR3 region has 16 residues. CDR1 is MNHNS, CDR2 SASEGT, per germline. Trimming took off 0 bases at V and 2 bases at J, with 11 bases between the two ends. This CDR3 is CASSEAVGRPYNEQFF. The CDR3 DNA reads TGTGCCAGCAGTGAAGCTGTGGGTCGCCCCTACAATGAGCAGTTCTTC.

The J gene is TRBJ1-2, the V gene TRBV12-3 or TRBV12-4; 7 nucleotides line up with TRBD1. The CDR3 has 13 residues. V shed 8 bases, J shed 3 bases, and the junction held 6 bases outside the gene matches. CDR3 bases: TGTGCCAGCCTCGCAGGGGGAGACTATGGCTACACCTTC. This encodes CASLAGGDYGYTF.

The chain links TRBV28 to TRBJ1-5, with D unclear. The V gene lost 7 bases and the J gene lost 15 bases, with 19 bases spanning the gap. Germline CDR1 MDHEN, CDR2 SYDVKM. This CDR3 spans 12 amino acids. CDR3 residues: CASTIPGQRRHF. The DNA for the CDR3 is TGTGCCAGCACAATCCCGGGCCAAAGGCGGCATTTT.

This clone turned up a few times. The chain couples TRBV6-5 to TRBJ2-3, with 13 bases fitting TRBD2. Losses at the gene ends were 8 bases for V and 5 bases for J; bases not matched to a gene: 1. The CDR3 covers 13 residues. Germline V gene data show CDR1 as MNHEY and CDR2 as SVGAGI. The CDR3 spells CASRLAGGDTQYF. CDR3 nucleotides: TGTGCCAGCCGACTAGCGGGAGGAGATACGCAGTATTTT.

The V call is TRBV13, the J call TRBJ2-5; TRBD2 agrees at 12 bases. The CDR3 loop spans 16 amino acids. Per the germline V gene, CDR1 is PRHDT and CDR2 is FYEKMQ (reference sequence). V trimming: 2 bases; J trimming: 4 bases; junction bases outside the gene matches: 5. The CDR3 nucleotides are TGTGCCAGCAGCTTAACACTAGCGGGAGGCGGAGAGACCCAGTACTTC. It yields the protein CASSLTLAGGGETQYF.

V and J are TRBV4-1 and TRBJ1-1, with 8 bases fitting TRBD1. CDR1 MGHRA and CDR2 YSYEKL come from the germline V gene. V shed 3 bases, J shed 5 bases, and the junction held 8 bases outside the gene matches. The CDR3 extends over 15 amino acids. This CDR3 is CASSQGGQGYTEAFF. Written as DNA, the CDR3 is TGCGCCAGCAGCCAGGGCGGACAGGGATATACTGAAGCTTTCTTT.

Only a few counts were recorded for this clone. The chain couples TRBV6-1 to TRBJ1-5; TRBD1 is a possible D gene (5 bases). Trimming took off 4 bases at V and 0 bases at J, with 16 bases between the two ends. Per germline, CDR1 MNHNS and CDR2 SASEGT. The length of the CDR3 is 17 residues. The CDR3, as DNA: TGTGCCAGCAGTGGCATGGGGCAGAGATATAGCAATCAGCCCCAGCATTTT. Protein sequence: CASSGMGQRYSNQPQHF.

The rearrangement joins TRBV20-1 to TRBJ2-5; 7 bases line up with TRBD2. Losses at the gene ends were 6 bases for V and 5 bases for J; bases not matched to a gene: 3. Germline assignment: CDR1 DFQATT and CDR2 SNEGSKA (reference sequence). CDR3 length equals 11 residues. The CDR3 DNA follows: TGCAGTGCCGGACTAGGCGAGACCCAGTACTTC. Its protein product is CSAGLGETQYF.

CDR3 region: CASSIVLATEAFF. The CDR3 DNA reads as TGTGCCAGTAGTATAGTATTGGCGACTGAAGCTTTCTTT. The V gene is TRBV19, the J gene TRBJ1-1, with no clear D. The germline gives CDR1 LNHDA, CDR2 SQIVND (reference sequence). V was pared by 1 base and J by 5 bases, with 8 bases between. The CDR3 extends over 13 amino acids.

The chain uses TRBV7-9 and TRBJ1-1, with a tentative D call TRBD1 (6 bases). CDR3 size: 12 residues. Per the germline V gene, CDR1 is SEHNR and CDR2 is FQNEAQ (reference sequence). Trimming took off 5 bases at V and 10 bases at J, with 14 bases between the two ends. The CDR3, as DNA: TGTGCCAGCAGCCCCCTGGACAGAGGAGCTTTCTTT. This translates into CASSPLDRGAFF.

The gene calls are TRBV5-5 and TRBJ1-6; a possible D gene is TRBD1 (6 bases). Germline V gene lookup returns CDR1 SGHKS and CDR2 YYEKEE (reference sequence). This CDR3 region has 14 residues. The V and J ends lost 1 base and 7 bases respectively, with 9 bases between them. The chain's CDR3 is CASSLWRGNSPLHF. The DNA for the CDR3 is TGTGCCAGCAGCTTGTGGAGGGGGAATTCACCCCTCCACTTT.

V gene TRBV7-9 combines with J gene TRBJ1-1, with a possible D match to TRBD1 (6 bases). This CDR3 has 13 residues. Germline V lookup: CDR1 SEHNR, CDR2 FQNEAQ (reference sequence). V dropped 5 bases and J dropped 4 bases, with 11 bases sitting between them. CDR3 coding DNA: TGTGCCAGCAGCGGGGAGGGGGTCACTGAAGCTTTCTTT. Translating it yields CASSGEGVTEAFF.